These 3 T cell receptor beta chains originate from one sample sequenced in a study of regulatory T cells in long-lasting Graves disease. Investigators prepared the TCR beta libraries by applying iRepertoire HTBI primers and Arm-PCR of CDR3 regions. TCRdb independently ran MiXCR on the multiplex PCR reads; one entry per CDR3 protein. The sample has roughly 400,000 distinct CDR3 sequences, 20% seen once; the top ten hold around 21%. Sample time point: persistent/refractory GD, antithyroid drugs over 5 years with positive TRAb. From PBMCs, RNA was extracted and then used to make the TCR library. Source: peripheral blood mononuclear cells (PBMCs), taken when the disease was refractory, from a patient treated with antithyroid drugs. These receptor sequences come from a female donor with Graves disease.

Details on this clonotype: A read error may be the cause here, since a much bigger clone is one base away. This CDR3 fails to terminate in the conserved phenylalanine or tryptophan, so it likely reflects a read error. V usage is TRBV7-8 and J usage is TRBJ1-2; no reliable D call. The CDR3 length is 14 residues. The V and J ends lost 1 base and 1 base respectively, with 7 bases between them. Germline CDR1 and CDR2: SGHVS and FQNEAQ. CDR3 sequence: CASSLGEINYGYTS. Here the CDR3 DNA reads TGTGCCAGCAGCTTAGGCGAGATTAACTATGGCTACACCTCC.

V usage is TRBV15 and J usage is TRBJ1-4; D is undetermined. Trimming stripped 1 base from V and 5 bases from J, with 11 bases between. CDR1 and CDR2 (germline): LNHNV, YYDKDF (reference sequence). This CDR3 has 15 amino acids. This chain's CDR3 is CATSRVRTQNEKLFF. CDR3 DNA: TGTGCCACCAGCAGAGTAAGAACCCAGAATGAAAAACTGTTTTTT.

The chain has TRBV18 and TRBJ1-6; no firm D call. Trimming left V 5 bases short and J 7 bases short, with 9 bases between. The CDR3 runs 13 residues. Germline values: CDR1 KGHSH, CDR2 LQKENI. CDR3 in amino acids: CASSTDWNSPLHF. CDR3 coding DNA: TGTGCCAGCTCAACCGACTGGAATTCACCCCTCCACTTT.